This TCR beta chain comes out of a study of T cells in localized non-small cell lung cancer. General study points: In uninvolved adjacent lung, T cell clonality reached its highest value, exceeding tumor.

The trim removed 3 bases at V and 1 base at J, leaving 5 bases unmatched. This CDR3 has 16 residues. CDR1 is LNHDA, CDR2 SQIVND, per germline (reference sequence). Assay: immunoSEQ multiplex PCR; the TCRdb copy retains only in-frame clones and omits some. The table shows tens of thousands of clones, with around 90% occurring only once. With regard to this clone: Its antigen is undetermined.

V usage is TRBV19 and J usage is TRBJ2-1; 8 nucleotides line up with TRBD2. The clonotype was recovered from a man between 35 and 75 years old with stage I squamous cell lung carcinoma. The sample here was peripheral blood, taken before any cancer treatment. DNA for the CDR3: TGTGCCAGTAGTATTAACGGGGGGGTTTCCTACAATGAGCAGTTCTTC. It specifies CASSINGGVSYNEQFF.